Following are 18 T cell receptor beta chains from one sample sequenced in a study of blood T cells in healthy people across ages (dated by TCRdb to the mid-2010s). Libraries were prepared through 5' RACE. The instrument was an Illumina HiSeq 2500. The second PCR ran for about 7 to 11 cycles and used a J-beta primer mix along with a sample-barcoded 5' primer. In-frame beta chains were kept once TCRdb had trimmed the public reads at Q25 with fastp and called clones with MiXCR. When rows share a CDR3 protein, they turn into one entry using the most common DNA and genes. Counted in this sample were about a million distinct CDR3 sequences; around 48% of them appeared once. The ten top clones hold roughly 13% of the sample. The sample comprised blood. These receptors all stem from a young man in good health.

The V and J genes are TRBV28 and TRBJ2-5; 7 nucleotides agree with TRBD1. The germline V gene has CDR1 MDHEN and CDR2 SYDVKM. The junction had 26 bases not matched to a gene; V was cut back by 8 bases and J by 11 bases. The CDR3 has 17 residues. CDR3 bases: TGTGCCAGCCTGAACAGGGGTCGCACCGGGTCCTACAATGAGCAGTACTTC. Its translation: CASLNRGRTGSYNEQYF.

The V and J genes are TRBV27 and TRBJ2-7; 9 nucleotides match TRBD2. V shed 3 bases and J 2 bases; nucleotides not matched to a gene: 5. This CDR3 contains 15 residues. Germline values: CDR1 MNHEY, CDR2 SMNVEV (reference sequence). CDR3 DNA: TGTGCCAGCAGTTTCATGACTAGCGGTACCTACGAGCAGTACTTC. Translating gives CASSFMTSGTYEQYF.

This clonotype was observed a single time. The genes are TRBV4-2 and TRBJ2-7; the D gene is possibly TRBD2 (5 bases). Trimming cost V 4 bases and J 5 bases, with 15 bases left between them. Germline CDR1 and CDR2: LGHNA and YNFKEQ. There are 14 residues in the CDR3. CDR3: CASSPLAVPNEQYF. In nucleotides, the CDR3 is TGTGCCAGCAGCCCGCTAGCAGTCCCAAACGAGCAGTACTTC.

The rearrangement links TRBV6-2 or TRBV6-3 to TRBJ2-7; TRBD1 or TRBD2 may be the D gene (5 bases each). Trimming pared 8 bases from V and 1 base from J, leaving 18 bases between. This CDR3 region has 15 residues. Germline V lookup: CDR1 MNHEY, CDR2 SVGEGT. The CDR3 loop reads CASLPVGRKSYEQYF. The CDR3 DNA reads as TGTGCCAGCCTCCCGGTGGGACGGAAATCCTACGAGCAGTACTTC.

J is TRBJ1-2 and V is TRBV13; no clear D gene. This CDR3 comprises 12 residues. Germline assignment: CDR1 PRHDT and CDR2 FYEKMQ (reference sequence). For the CDR3, the DNA is TGTGCATTCCAGACTAATAACTATGGCTACACCTTC. Translating it yields CAFQTNNYGYTF.

A word on this clonotype: One junction end disagrees with the germline gene, perhaps due to a read error. This chain uses TRBV7-7 with TRBJ1-2, with D maybe TRBD1 (5 bases). This CDR3 contains 14 residues. CDR1 SSHAT and CDR2 FNYEAQ come from the germline V gene (reference sequence). The CDR3 protein is CASSTKGNDYGYTF. The CDR3 nucleotides are TGTGCTAGCAGTACTAAGGGGAACGACTATGGCTACACCTTC.

The rearrangement links TRBV3-1 to TRBJ2-2, with D perhaps matching TRBD1 (6 bases). V was trimmed by 4 bases and J by 3 bases, leaving 15 bases between them. The CDR3 is made up of 16 amino acids. The germline V gene encodes CDR1 LGHDT and CDR2 YNNKEL (reference sequence). CDR3 protein: CASSRVGGTDTGELFF. CDR3 in DNA: TGTGCCAGCAGCCGGGTAGGGGGAACGGACACCGGGGAGCTGTTTTTT.

The chain has TRBV9 and TRBJ2-3; D gene unclear. Trimming left V 2 bases short and J 6 bases short, with 10 bases between. Germline loops: CDR1 SGDLS, CDR2 YYNGEE. The CDR3 covers 13 residues. The CDR3 bases are TGTGCCAGCAGCGTTAGTCGATCGGATACGCAGTATTTT. It codes for CASSVSRSDTQYF. Full variable domain (rest looked up from reference TRBV9 and TRBJ2-3): DSGVTQTPKHLITATGQRVTLRCSPRSGDLSVYWYQQSLDQGLQFLIQYYNGEERAKGNILERFSAQQFPDLHSELNLSSLELGDSALYFCASSVSRSDTQYFGPGTRLTVL.

This clonotype appeared a single time. CDR3 region: CSARSRVRQGGVVNEQFF. The CDR3 DNA is TGCAGTGCTAGATCAAGAGTCCGACAGGGGGGGGTGGTCAATGAGCAGTTCTTC. V gene TRBV20-1 combines with J gene TRBJ2-1; 9 nucleotides line up with TRBD1. CDR1 is DFQATT, CDR2 SNEGSKA, per germline (reference sequence). V was pared by 2 bases and J by 6 bases, with 17 bases of the junction left unmatched. CDR3 length equals 18 residues.

This clonotype showed up just once. J is TRBJ2-4 and V is TRBV7-2, with D perhaps matching TRBD1 (5 bases). The tail of the sequence fits TRBJ2-5 better, so the J call may be wrong. The CDR3 sequence is 14 residues long. The germline V gene has CDR1 SGHTA and CDR2 FQGNSA. As DNA, the CDR3 is TGTGCCAGCAGCTTAGTATCCAGGGCAGAGACCCAGTACTTC. Amino acids: CASSLVSRAETQYF.

The rearrangement uses TRBV30 and TRBJ1-5; 7 bases are shared with TRBD1. This CDR3 has 14 residues. The germline V gene has CDR1 GTSNPN and CDR2 SVGIG (reference sequence). V was clipped by 6 bases and J by 3 bases; unmatched bases: 8. The CDR3 DNA reads TGTGCCTGTTCCGCCGGGACAGACAATCAGCCCCAGCATTTT. It translates to CACSAGTDNQPQHF.

This sequence joins TRBV25-1 and TRBJ2-4, with 7 bases identical to TRBD2. CDR1 and CDR2 (germline): MGHDK, SYGVNS. Trimming took 2 bases from V and 2 from J; bases not matched to a gene: 9. This CDR3 is 17 amino acids long. CDR3 sequence (DNA): TGTGCCAGCAGTGAAGGGAGGGGTATGATGACCAAAAACATTCAGTACTTC. Amino acids: CASSEGRGMMTKNIQYF.

The rearrangement links TRBV20-1 to TRBJ2-3; TRBD2 matches 13 bases. V was pared by 1 base and J by 2 bases, with 3 bases of the junction left unmatched. The CDR3 covers 16 residues. Germline V gene sequence: CDR1 DFQATT, CDR2 SNEGSKA (reference sequence). The CDR3 DNA follows: TGCAGTGCTAGAGGGGGGACTAGCGGGACCACAGATACGCAGTATTTT. This codes for CSARGGTSGTTDTQYF.

In its sample, this clonotype was seen many times. The chain carries TRBV20-1 and TRBJ2-7; 10 nucleotides align to TRBD2. The CDR3 loop spans 15 amino acids. Per germline, CDR1 DFQATT and CDR2 SNEGSKA (reference sequence). V gave up 3 bases and J gave up 0 bases; unmatched junction bases: 5. The CDR3 reads CSASLLAGSSYEQYF. The CDR3 DNA follows: TGCAGTGCTAGTTTACTAGCGGGGAGCTCCTACGAGCAGTACTTC.

This clonotype was observed a few times. This chain uses TRBV12-3 or TRBV12-4 with TRBJ2-1; D uncertain. The end of the DNA aligns better with TRBJ2-7, so the J call may be wrong. The CDR3 totals 12 residues. CDR3 loop: CASTESYNEQYF. CDR3 coding DNA: TGTGCCAGCACGGAGAGCTACAATGAGCAGTACTTC.

V gene TRBV29-1 combines with J gene TRBJ2-1; D gene unclear. This CDR3 has 12 amino acids. CDR1 and CDR2 (germline): SQVTM, ANQGSEA. V lost 4 bases and J 7 bases, leaving 11 bases between the germline ends. The CDR3 loop reads CSVVWTANEQFF. Written as DNA, the CDR3 is TGCAGCGTTGTGTGGACCGCTAATGAGCAGTTCTTC.

The chain recombines TRBV7-2 with TRBJ2-2; D remains unclear. The CDR3 runs to 14 residues. Looked up from germline, CDR1 is SGHTA and CDR2 is FQGNSA. Trimming took 5 bases from V and 3 from J, leaving 10 bases between them. The CDR3 sequence: CASSRSQYTGELFF. The CDR3 DNA is TGTGCCAGCAGCCGCTCGCAATACACCGGGGAGCTGTTTTTT.

The chain is built from TRBV5-1 and TRBJ2-3; the match to TRBD2 covers 8 bases. The J segment lost 4 bases and the V segment lost 4 bases, leaving 11 bases of the junction unmatched. The germline V gene encodes CDR1 SGHRS and CDR2 YFSETQ. The CDR3 runs to 16 residues. CDR3 sequence (DNA): TGCGCCAGCAGCCTCACCCTGACTAGCGTGGCAGATACGCAGTATTTT. This sequence encodes CASSLTLTSVADTQYF.